Detailed here is one T cell receptor (beta chain). One end of the junction does not line up with germline, which may come from a read error. Beta-chain TCR CDR3 regions were amplified from RNA transcripts. The workflow started with a first-round RT-PCR run with HTBI primers and then moved on to a second-round multiplex PCR. MiXCR, run by TCRdb on the multiplex PCR reads, gives a single entry per CDR3 protein. This sample yields about 620,000 distinct CDR3 sequences, of which 20% to 25% are seen a single time; approximately 6.9% belongs to the top ten. The sample belongs to a study of Graves' ophthalmopathy and Graves' hyperthyroidism. The CDR3 loop spans 12 amino acids. CDR1 is SGHRS, CDR2 YFSETQ, per germline.

The source material was peripheral blood. The TCR was taken from a woman under 30 with stable Graves' hyperthyroidism. Some clones in this sample may be carry-over from other donors' samples. J is TRBJ1-2 and V is TRBV5-1; the D is unclear. This CDR3 is CASSDTNYGFTF. The CDR3 DNA reads as TGCGCCAGCAGCGACACTAACTATGGCTTCACCTTC.